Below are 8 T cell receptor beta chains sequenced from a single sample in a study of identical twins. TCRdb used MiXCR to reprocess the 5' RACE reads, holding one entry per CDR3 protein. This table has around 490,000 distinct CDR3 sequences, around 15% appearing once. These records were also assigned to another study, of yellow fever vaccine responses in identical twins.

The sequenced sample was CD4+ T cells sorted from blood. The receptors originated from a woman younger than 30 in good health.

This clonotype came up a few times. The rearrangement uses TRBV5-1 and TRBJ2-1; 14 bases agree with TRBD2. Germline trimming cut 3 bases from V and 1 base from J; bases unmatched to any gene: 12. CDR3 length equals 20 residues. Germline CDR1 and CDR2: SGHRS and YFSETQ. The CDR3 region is CASSSSTSGGAVRSYNEQFF. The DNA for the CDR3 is TGCGCCAGCAGCTCATCGACTAGCGGGGGGGCCGTCCGATCCTACAATGAGCAGTTCTTC.

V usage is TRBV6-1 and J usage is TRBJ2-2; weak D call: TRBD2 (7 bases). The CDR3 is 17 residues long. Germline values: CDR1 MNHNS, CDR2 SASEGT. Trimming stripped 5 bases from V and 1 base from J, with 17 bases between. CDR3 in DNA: TGTGCCAGCAGTCGGGGGGCCCGAGGGCTGAACACCGGGGAGCTGTTTTTT. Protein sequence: CASSRGARGLNTGELFF.

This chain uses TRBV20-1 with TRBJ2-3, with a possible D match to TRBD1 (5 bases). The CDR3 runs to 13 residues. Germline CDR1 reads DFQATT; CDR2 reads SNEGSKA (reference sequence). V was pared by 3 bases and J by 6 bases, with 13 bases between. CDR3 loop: CSASGQGGDTQYF. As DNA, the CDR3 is TGCAGTGCTAGTGGGCAGGGTGGTGATACGCAGTATTTT.

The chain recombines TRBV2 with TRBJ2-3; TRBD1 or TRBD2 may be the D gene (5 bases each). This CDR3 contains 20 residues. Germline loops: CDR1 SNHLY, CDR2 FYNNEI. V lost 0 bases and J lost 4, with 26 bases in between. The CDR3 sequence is CASSEAYHAEAGTWADTQYF. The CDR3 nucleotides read TGTGCCAGCAGTGAAGCCTACCACGCCGAGGCAGGGACGTGGGCAGATACGCAGTATTTT. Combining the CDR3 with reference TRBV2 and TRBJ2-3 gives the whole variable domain EPEVTQTPSHQVTQMGQEVILRCVPISNHLYFYWYRQILGQKVEFLVSFYNNEISEKSEIFDDQFSVERPDGSNFTLKIRSTKLEDSAMYFCASSEAYHAEAGTWADTQYFGPGTRLTVL.

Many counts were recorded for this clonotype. The CDR3 DNA sequence: TGCAGCGTTGGGCGGGAGGGCCCTCAGGGGACCCAGTACTTC. Protein sequence: CSVGREGPQGTQYF. The chain joins TRBV29-1 to TRBJ2-5, with 9 bases that match TRBD2. V lost 4 bases, J lost 7 bases, and 10 bases stayed unmatched. Germline V gives CDR1 SQVTM, CDR2 ANQGSEA. This CDR3 contains 14 residues.

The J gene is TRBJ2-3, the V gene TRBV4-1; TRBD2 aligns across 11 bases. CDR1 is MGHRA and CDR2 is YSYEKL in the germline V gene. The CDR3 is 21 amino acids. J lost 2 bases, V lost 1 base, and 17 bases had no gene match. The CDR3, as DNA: TGCGCCAGCAGCCAAGGGTCCGGGACTAGCGGACGTGTAACCCCCACAGATACGCAGTATTTT. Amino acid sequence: CASSQGSGTSGRVTPTDTQYF.

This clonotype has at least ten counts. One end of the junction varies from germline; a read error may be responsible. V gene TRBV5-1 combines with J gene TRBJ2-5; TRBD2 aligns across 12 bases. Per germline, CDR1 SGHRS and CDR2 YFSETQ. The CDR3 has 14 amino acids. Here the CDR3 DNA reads TGTGCCAGCAGTCTAGCGGGGGGGCGGGAGACCCAGTACTTC. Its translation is CASSLAGGRETQYF. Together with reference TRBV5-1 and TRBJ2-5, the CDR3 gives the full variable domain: KAGVTQTPRYLIKTRGQQVTLSCSPISGHRSVSWYQQTPGQGLQFLFEYFSETQRNKGNFPGRFSGRQFSNSRSEMNVSTLELGDSALYLCASSLAGGRETQYFGPGTRLLVL.

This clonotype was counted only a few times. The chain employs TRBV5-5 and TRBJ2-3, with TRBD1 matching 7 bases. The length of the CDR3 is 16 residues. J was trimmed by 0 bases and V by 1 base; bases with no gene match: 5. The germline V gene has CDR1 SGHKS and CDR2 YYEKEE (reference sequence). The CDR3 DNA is TGTGCCAGCAGCTTGCCGTGGACAGGAAGCACAGATACGCAGTATTTT. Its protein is CASSLPWTGSTDTQYF. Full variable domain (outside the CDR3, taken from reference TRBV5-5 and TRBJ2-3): DAGVTQSPTHLIKTRGQQVTLRCSPISGHKSVSWYQQVLGQGPQFIFQYYEKEERGRGNFPDRFSARQFPNYSSELNVNALLLGDSALYLCASSLPWTGSTDTQYFGPGTRLTVL.